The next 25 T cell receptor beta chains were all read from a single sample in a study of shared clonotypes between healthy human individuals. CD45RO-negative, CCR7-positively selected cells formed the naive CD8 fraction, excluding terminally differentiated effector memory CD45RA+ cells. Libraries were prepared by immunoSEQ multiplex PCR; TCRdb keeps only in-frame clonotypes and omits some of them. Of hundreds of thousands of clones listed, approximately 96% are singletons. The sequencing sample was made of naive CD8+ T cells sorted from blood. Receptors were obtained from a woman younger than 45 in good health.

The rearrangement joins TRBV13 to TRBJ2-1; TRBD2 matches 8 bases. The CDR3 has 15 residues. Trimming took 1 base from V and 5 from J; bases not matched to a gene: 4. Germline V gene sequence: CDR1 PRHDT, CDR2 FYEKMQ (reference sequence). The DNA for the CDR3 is TGTGCCAGCAGCTTAGTCAGCGGGAGCAACAATGAGCAGTTCTTC. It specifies CASSLVSGSNNEQFF. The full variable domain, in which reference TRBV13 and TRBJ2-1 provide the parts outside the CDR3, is AAGVIQSPRHLIKEKRETATLKCYPIPRHDTVYWYQQGPGQDPQFLISFYEKMQSDKGSIPDRFSAQQFSDYHSELNMSSLELGDSALYFCASSLVSGSNNEQFFGPGTRLTVL.

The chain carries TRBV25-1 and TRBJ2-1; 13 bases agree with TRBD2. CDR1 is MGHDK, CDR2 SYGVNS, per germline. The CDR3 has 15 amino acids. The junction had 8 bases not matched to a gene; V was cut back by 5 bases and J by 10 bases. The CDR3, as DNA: TGTGCCAGCAGTAAACCGGGACTAGCGGGACCGGAGCAGTTCTTC. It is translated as CASSKPGLAGPEQFF.

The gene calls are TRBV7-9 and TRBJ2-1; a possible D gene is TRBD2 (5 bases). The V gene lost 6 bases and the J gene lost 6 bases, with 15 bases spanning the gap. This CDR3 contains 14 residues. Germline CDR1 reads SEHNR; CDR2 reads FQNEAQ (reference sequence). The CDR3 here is CASSRLELVNEQFF. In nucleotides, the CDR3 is TGTGCCAGCAGTCGACTCGAACTAGTCAATGAGCAGTTCTTC.

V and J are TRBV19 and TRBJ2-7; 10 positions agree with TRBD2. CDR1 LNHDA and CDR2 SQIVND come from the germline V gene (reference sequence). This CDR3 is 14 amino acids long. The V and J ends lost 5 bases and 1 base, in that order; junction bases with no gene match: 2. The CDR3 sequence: CASSSAGGSYEQYF. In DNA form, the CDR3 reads TGTGCCAGTAGTTCAGCGGGAGGGTCCTACGAGCAGTACTTC. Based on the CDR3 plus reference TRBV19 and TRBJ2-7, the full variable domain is DGGITQSPKYLFRKEGQNVTLSCEQNLNHDAMYWYRQDPGQGLRLIYYSQIVNDFQKGDIAEGYSVSREKKESFPLTVTSAQKNPTAFYLCASSSAGGSYEQYFGPGTRLTVT.

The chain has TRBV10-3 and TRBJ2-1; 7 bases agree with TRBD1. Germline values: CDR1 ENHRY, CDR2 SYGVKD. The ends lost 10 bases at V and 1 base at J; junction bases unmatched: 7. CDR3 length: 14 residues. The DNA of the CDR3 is TGTGCCACCAGGGGGAGTACGTCCTACAATGAGCAGTTCTTC. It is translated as CATRGSTSYNEQFF.

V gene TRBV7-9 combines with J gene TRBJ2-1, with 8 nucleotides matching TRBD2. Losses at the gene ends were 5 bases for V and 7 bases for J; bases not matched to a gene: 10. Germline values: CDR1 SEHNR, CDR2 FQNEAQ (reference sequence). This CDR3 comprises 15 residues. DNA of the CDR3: TGTGCCAGCAGCCTAAATAGCGGGATTATTAATGAGCAGTTCTTC. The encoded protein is CASSLNSGIINEQFF. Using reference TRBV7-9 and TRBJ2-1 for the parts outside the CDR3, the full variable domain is DTGVSQNPRHKITKRGQNVTFRCDPISEHNRLYWYRQTLGQGPEFLTYFQNEAQLEKSRLLSDRFSAERPKGSFSTLEIQRTEQGDSAMYLCASSLNSGIINEQFFGPGTRLTVL.

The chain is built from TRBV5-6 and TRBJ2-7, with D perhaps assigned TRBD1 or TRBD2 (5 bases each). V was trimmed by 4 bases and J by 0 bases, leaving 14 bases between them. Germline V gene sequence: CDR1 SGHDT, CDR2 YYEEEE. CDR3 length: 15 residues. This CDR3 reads CASSAGTGSSYEQYF. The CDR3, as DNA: TGTGCCAGCAGCGCCGGGACGGGGAGCTCCTACGAGCAGTACTTC.

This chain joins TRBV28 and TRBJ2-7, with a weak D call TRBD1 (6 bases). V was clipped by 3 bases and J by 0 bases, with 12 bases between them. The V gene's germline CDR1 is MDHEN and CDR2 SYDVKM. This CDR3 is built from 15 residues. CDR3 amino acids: CASSFLTGNSYEQYF. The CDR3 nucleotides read TGTGCCAGCAGTTTTTTAACAGGGAACTCCTACGAGCAGTACTTC.

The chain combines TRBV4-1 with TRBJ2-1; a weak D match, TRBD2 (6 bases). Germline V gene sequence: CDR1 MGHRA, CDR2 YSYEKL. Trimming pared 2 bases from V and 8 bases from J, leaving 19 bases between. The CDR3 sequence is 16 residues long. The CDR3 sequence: CASSQTGTPRRDEQFF. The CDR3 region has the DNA TGCGCCAGCAGCCAAACCGGGACTCCCAGGAGAGATGAGCAGTTCTTC.

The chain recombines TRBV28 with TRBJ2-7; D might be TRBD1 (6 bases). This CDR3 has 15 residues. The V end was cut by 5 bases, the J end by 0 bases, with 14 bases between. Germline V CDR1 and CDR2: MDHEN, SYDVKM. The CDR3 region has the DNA TGTGCCAGCAGTCCCCCAGGGGTTAGCTCCTACGAGCAGTACTTC. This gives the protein CASSPPGVSSYEQYF.

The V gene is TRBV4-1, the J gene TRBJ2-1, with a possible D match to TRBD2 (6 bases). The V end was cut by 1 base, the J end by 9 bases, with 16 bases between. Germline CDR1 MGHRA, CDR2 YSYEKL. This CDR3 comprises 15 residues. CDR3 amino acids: CASSQVSTRDSEQFF. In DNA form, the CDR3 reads TGCGCCAGCAGCCAAGTCTCAACGCGGGATAGTGAGCAGTTCTTC.

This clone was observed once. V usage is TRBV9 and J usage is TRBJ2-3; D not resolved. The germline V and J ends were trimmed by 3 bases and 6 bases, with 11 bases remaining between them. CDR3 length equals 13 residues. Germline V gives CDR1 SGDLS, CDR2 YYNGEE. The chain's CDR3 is CASSANLGDTQYF. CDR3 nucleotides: TGTGCCAGCAGCGCCAACCTTGGGGATACGCAGTATTTT.

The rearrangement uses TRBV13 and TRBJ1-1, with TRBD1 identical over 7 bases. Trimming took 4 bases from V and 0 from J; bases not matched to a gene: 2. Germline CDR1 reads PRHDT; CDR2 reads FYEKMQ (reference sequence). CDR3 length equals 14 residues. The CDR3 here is CASSYGQVNTEAFF. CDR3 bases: TGTGCCAGCAGCTACGGACAGGTGAACACTGAAGCTTTCTTT.

The CDR3 DNA reads TGCGCCAGCAGCCAACTTACTAGCGGAAGCACAGATACGCAGTATTTT. It yields the protein CASSQLTSGSTDTQYF. The chain employs TRBV4-1 and TRBJ2-3; 8 bases are shared with TRBD2. V shed 2 bases and J 0 bases; nucleotides not matched to a gene: 4. The CDR3 has 16 residues. The germline CDR1 and CDR2 sequences are MGHRA and YSYEKL.

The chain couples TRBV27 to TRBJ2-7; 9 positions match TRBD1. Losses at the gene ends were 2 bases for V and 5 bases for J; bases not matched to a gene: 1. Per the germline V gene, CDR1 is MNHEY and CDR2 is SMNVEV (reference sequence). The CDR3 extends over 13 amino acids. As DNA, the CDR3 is TGTGCCAGCAGTTTAGGACAGGGGAACGAGCAGTACTTC. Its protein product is CASSLGQGNEQYF.

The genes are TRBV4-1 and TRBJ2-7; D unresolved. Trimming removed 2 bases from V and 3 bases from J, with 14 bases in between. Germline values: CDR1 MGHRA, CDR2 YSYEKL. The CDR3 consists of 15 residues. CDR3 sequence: CASSQSPRRRYEQYF. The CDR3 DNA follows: TGCGCCAGCAGCCAATCACCTAGACGACGCTACGAGCAGTACTTC.

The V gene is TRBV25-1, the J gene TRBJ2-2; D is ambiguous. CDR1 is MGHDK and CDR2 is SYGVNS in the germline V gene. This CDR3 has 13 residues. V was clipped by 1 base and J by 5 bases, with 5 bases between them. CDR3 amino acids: CASSEFGTGELFF. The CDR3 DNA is TGTGCCAGCAGTGAATTTGGAACCGGGGAGCTGTTTTTT.

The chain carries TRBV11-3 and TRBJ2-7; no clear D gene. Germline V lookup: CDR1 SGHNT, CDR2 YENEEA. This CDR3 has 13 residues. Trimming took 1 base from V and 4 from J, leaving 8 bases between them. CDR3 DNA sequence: TGTGCCAGCAGCTTAGGCAGAGATTACGAGCAGTACTTC. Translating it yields CASSLGRDYEQYF.

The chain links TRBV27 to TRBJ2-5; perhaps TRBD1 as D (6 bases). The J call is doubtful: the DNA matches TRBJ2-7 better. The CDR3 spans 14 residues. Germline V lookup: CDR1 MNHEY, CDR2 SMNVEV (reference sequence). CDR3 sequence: CASSPPTGPNEQYF. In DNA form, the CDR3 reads TGTGCCAGCAGTCCCCCGACAGGTCCCAACGAGCAGTACTTC.

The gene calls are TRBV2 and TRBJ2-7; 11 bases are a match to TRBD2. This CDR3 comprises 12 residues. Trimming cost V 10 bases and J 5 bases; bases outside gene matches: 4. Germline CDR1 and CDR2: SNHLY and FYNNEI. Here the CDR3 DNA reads TGTGCCACCTTGACTAGCGGGAACGAGCAGTACTTC. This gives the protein CATLTSGNEQYF. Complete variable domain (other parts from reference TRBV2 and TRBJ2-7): EPEVTQTPSHQVTQMGQEVILRCVPISNHLYFYWYRQILGQKVEFLVSFYNNEISEKSEIFDDQFSVERPDGSNFTLKIRSTKLEDSAMYFCATLTSGNEQYFGPGTRLTVT.

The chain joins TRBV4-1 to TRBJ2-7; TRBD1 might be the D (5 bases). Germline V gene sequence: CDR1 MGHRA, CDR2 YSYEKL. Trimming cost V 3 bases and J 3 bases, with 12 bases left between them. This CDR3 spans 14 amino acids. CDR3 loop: CASSQGLGYYEQYF. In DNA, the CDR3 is TGCGCCAGCAGCCAGGGGCTCGGGTACTACGAGCAGTACTTC.

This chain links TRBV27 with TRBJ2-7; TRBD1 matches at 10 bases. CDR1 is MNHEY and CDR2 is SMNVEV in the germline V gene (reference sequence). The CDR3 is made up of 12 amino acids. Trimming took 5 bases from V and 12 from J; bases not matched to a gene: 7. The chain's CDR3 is CASSGTGAPMYF. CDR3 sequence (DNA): TGTGCCAGCAGTGGGACAGGGGCACCAATGTACTTC.

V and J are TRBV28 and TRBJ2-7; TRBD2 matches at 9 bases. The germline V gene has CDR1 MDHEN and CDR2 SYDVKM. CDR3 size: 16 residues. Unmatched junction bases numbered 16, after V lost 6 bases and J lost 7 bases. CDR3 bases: TGTGCCAGCAGGCGTGGGACTAGCTTTTTTCGAGAGGAGCAGTACTTC. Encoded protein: CASRRGTSFFREEQYF.

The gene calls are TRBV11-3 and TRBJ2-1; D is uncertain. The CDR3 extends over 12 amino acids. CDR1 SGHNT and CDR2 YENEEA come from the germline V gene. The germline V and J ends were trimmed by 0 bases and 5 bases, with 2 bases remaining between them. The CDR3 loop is CASSLEHNEQFF. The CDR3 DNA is TGTGCCAGCAGCTTAGAACACAATGAGCAGTTCTTC.

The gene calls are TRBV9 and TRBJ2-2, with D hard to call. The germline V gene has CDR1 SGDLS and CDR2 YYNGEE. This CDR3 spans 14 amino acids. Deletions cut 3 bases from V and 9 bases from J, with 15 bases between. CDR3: CASSARSDYRELFF. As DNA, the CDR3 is TGTGCCAGCAGCGCACGGAGCGATTACAGGGAGCTGTTTTTT.